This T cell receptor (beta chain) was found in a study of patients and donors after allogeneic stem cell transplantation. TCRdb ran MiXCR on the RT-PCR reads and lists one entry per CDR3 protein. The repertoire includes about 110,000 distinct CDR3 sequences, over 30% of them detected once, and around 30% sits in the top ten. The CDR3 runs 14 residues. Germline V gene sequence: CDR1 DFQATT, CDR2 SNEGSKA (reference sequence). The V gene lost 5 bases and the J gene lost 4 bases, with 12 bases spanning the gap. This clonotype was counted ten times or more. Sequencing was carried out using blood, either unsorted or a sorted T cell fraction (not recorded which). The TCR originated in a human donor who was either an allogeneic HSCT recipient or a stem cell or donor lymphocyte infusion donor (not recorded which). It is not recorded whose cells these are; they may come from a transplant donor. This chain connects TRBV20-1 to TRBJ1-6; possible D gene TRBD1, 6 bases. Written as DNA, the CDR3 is TGCAGTGCTTTACAGGGCCGGTATAATTCACCCCTCCACTTT. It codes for CSALQGRYNSPLHF.